Following are 19 T cell receptor beta chains from one sample sequenced in a study of T cells in Graves' hyperthyroidism and ophthalmopathy. Authors of the study amplified TCR beta CDR3 regions from RNA transcripts. Using the HTBI primer set, a first-round RT-PCR was run on the TCR CDR3. MiXCR, run by TCRdb on the multiplex PCR reads, gives a single entry per CDR3 protein. The sample records approximately 300,000 distinct CDR3 sequences, over 15% being singletons. The source material was blood. These receptors originate from a man younger than 45 with Graves' hyperthyroidism.

This clonotype was detected only a few times. J is TRBJ1-1 and V is TRBV30; D unresolved. The V end was cut by 3 bases, the J end by 8 bases, with 22 bases between. This CDR3 has 15 residues. Germline CDR1 reads GTSNPN; CDR2 reads SVGIG (reference sequence). The DNA of the CDR3 is TGTGCCTGGAGACCTGAGTACAGAGCCCCCATCGAAGCTTTCTTT. Its translation is CAWRPEYRAPIEAFF. Drawing the rest from reference TRBV30 and TRBJ1-1, the complete variable domain is SQTIHQWPATLVQPVGSPLSLECTVEGTSNPNLYWYRQAAGRGLQLLFYSVGIGQISSEVPQNLSASRPQDRQFILSSKKLLLSDSGFYLCAWRPEYRAPIEAFFGQGTRLTVV.

This chain links TRBV19 with TRBJ2-2; D is unresolved. Trimming took off 6 bases at V and 4 bases at J, with 15 bases between the two ends. Germline CDR1 and CDR2: LNHDA and SQIVND (reference sequence). This CDR3 comprises 15 residues. The CDR3 region has the DNA TGTGCCAGTAGCCTATCAGGATCGGTCACCGGGGAGCTGTTTTTT. It translates to CASSLSGSVTGELFF. Full variable domain (missing parts from reference TRBV19 and TRBJ2-2): DGGITQSPKYLFRKEGQNVTLSCEQNLNHDAMYWYRQDPGQGLRLIYYSQIVNDFQKGDIAEGYSVSREKKESFPLTVTSAQKNPTAFYLCASSLSGSVTGELFFGEGSRLTVL.

This clonotype occurred a few times. V is TRBV7-2 and J is TRBJ1-4; 8 bases align to TRBD1. Germline loops: CDR1 SGHTA, CDR2 FQGNSA. V lost 2 bases, J lost 8 bases, and 10 bases stayed unmatched. The CDR3 extends over 16 amino acids. The CDR3 protein is CASSLTPGGGREKLFF. The CDR3 DNA is TGTGCCAGCAGCTTAACTCCAGGGGGCGGGCGAGAAAAACTGTTTTTT.

This clonotype was picked up a small number of times. CDR3 sequence: CASSSTTGTGTTDTQYF. In DNA form, the CDR3 reads TGTGCCAGCAGCTCAACTACCGGGACAGGAACCACAGATACGCAGTATTTT. The rearrangement uses TRBV7-8 and TRBJ2-3; 8 nucleotides match TRBD1. This CDR3 region has 17 residues. CDR1 is SGHVS, CDR2 FQNEAQ, per germline. The V gene end was trimmed by 4 bases and the J gene end by 2 bases; junction bases not matched to a gene: 11.

This clonotype occurred a few times. This chain joins TRBV6-1 and TRBJ1-2; no definite D call. The CDR3 runs 12 residues. Trimming cost V 8 bases and J 2 bases, with 9 bases left between them. The germline gives CDR1 MNHNS, CDR2 SASEGT. Written as DNA, the CDR3 is TGTGCCAGCTGGGCGGCAAACTATGGCTACACCTTC. This codes for CASWAANYGYTF.

This clonotype has ten or more counts. The V and J genes are TRBV5-1 and TRBJ2-5; 13 nucleotides line up with TRBD2. Germline V CDR1 and CDR2: SGHRS, YFSETQ. V was clipped by 5 bases and J by 0 bases; unmatched bases: 7. The CDR3 runs 17 residues. The CDR3 DNA reads TGCGCCAGCAGTTATGGGACTAGCGGGACCGACCAAGAGACCCAGTACTTC. Encoded protein: CASSYGTSGTDQETQYF.

The chain carries TRBV12-3 or TRBV12-4 and TRBJ2-5; D is possibly TRBD1 or TRBD2 (5 bases each). CDR3 size: 12 residues. Trimming removed 7 bases at V and 9 bases at J, with 15 bases between. The CDR3 nucleotides read TGTGCCAGCACCTCGGGGCTCGCGGCCCAGTACTTC. This sequence encodes CASTSGLAAQYF.

This clonotype was counted many times. The chain is built from TRBV2 and TRBJ2-1; D unclear. There are 14 residues in the CDR3. Trimming removed 5 bases from V and 4 bases from J, with 12 bases in between. Germline V lookup: CDR1 SNHLY, CDR2 FYNNEI. As DNA, the CDR3 is TGTGCCAGCAGTAAGACATTAGGGTACAATGAGCAGTTCTTC. Encoded protein: CASSKTLGYNEQFF.

Of note for this clonotype: Mismatch with germline at one junction end may stem from a read error. The rearrangement joins TRBV6-6 to TRBJ2-7, with TRBD2 matching over 9 bases. From germline, CDR1 is MNHNY and CDR2 SVGAGI (reference sequence). The CDR3 extends over 18 amino acids. The DNA of the CDR3 is TGTGCCTGCAGTTACTCGCCTAGCATTAGCGGGAGATCCTACGAGCAGTACTTC. This codes for CACSYSPSISGRSYEQYF.

This clonotype came up a few times. A much larger clone differs from this one at a single base, so this may be a read error. The chain is built from TRBV6-2 or TRBV6-3 and TRBJ1-1; tentative D call: TRBD1 (6 bases). The length of the CDR3 is 13 residues. From germline, CDR1 is MNHEY and CDR2 SVGEGT. In DNA form, the CDR3 reads TGTGCCAGCAATTACAGGGATGACACTGAAGCTTTCTTT. This encodes CASNYRDDTEAFF.

This clonotype has only a few counts. This chain uses TRBV20-1 with TRBJ2-1; D may be TRBD1 (6 bases). The CDR3 is 16 amino acids. CDR1 is DFQATT and CDR2 is SNEGSKA in the germline V gene (reference sequence). V shed 4 bases and J shed 0 bases, with 16 bases lying between them. The DNA for the CDR3 is TGCAGTGCTAACCGAGGGGGTCCGAGCTCCTACAATGAGCAGTTCTTC. Residues: CSANRGGPSSYNEQFF.

The chain employs TRBV6-5 and TRBJ1-2, with D perhaps matching TRBD1 (6 bases). The ends were cut back, 5 bases at V and 4 bases at J, with 17 bases in the middle. CDR1 and CDR2 (germline): MNHEY, SVGAGI. The CDR3 consists of 15 residues. CDR3 in amino acids: CASSHPRGFAYGYTF. In nucleotides, the CDR3 is TGTGCCAGCAGTCACCCTAGGGGGTTCGCCTATGGCTACACCTTC.

The V gene is TRBV27, the J gene TRBJ2-3; the D gene is possibly TRBD2 (5 bases). Trimming took 2 bases from V and 1 from J, leaving 13 bases between them. The germline V gene encodes CDR1 MNHEY and CDR2 SMNVEV (reference sequence). The CDR3 length is 16 residues. The CDR3 coding sequence is TGTGCCAGCAGTTTAGCGTCCCTAGCTGGCACAGATACGCAGTATTTT. This codes for CASSLASLAGTDTQYF.

This clonotype was seen ten or more times. The chain has TRBV30 and TRBJ1-1; 7 nucleotides agree with TRBD1. The CDR3 covers 14 residues. Germline CDR1 is GTSNPN and CDR2 is SVGIG (reference sequence). With 3 bases clipped from V and 1 base from J, the junction kept 5 bases outside the gene matches. DNA of the CDR3: TGTGCCTGGAGCTCCGGGACAGCGAACACTGAAGCTTTCTTT. Translating it yields CAWSSGTANTEAFF. The whole variable domain, filled in from reference TRBV30 and TRBJ1-1, reads SQTIHQWPATLVQPVGSPLSLECTVEGTSNPNLYWYRQAAGRGLQLLFYSVGIGQISSEVPQNLSASRPQDRQFILSSKKLLLSDSGFYLCAWSSGTANTEAFFGQGTRLTVV.

To note about this clonotype: It may be a read error: a sequence one base away is much more abundant. The chain couples TRBV30 to TRBJ2-2, with no clear D. V gave up 2 bases and J gave up 9 bases, with 22 bases separating them. The germline CDR1 and CDR2 sequences are GTSNPN and SVGIG (reference sequence). The CDR3 length is 16 residues. The CDR3: CAWSSGPGPMARELFF. In DNA, the CDR3 is TGTGCCTGGAGTTCCGGCCCCGGGCCGATGGCCCGGGAGCTGTTTTTT. Supplemented by reference TRBV30 and TRBJ2-2, the full variable domain reads SQTIHQWPATLVQPVGSPLSLECTVEGTSNPNLYWYRQAAGRGLQLLFYSVGIGQISSEVPQNLSASRPQDRQFILSSKKLLLSDSGFYLCAWSSGPGPMARELFFGEGSRLTVL.

This clonotype was counted ten times or more. The V and J genes are TRBV2 and TRBJ1-2; possibly TRBD1 for D (5 bases). The V end lost 6 bases, the J end lost 2 bases, and 10 bases lay between the germline ends. The germline V gene has CDR1 SNHLY and CDR2 FYNNEI. This CDR3 has 13 residues. The CDR3 DNA reads TGTGCCAGCAGCCGGGACGGAAACTATGGCTACACCTTC. It yields the protein CASSRDGNYGYTF.

This clonotype came up a few times. This chain connects TRBV20-1 to TRBJ2-7, with 8 positions matching TRBD2. This CDR3 has 16 amino acids. Germline V CDR1 and CDR2: DFQATT, SNEGSKA (reference sequence). V was clipped by 6 bases and J by 5 bases; unmatched bases: 18. CDR3: CSATNVKRERVNEQYF. DNA of the CDR3: TGCAGTGCCACCAACGTTAAGCGGGAGAGAGTAAACGAGCAGTACTTC.

There are a few counts of this clonotype. The rearrangement links TRBV20-1 to TRBJ1-2; D call uncertain. Trimming cost V 5 bases and J 4 bases, with 14 bases left between them. Per the germline V gene, CDR1 is DFQATT and CDR2 is SNEGSKA (reference sequence). The CDR3 length is 13 residues. Written as DNA, the CDR3 is TGCAGTGCTCCCCGAAGGGAGGGCTATGGCTACACCTTC. Translating gives CSAPRREGYGYTF.

A word on this clonotype: A read error is possible here, since a much larger clone lies one base away. The chain links TRBV6-1 to TRBJ2-5, with 9 bases matching TRBD2. V lost 7 bases and J lost 3; bases outside the gene matches: 6. This CDR3 contains 14 residues. Germline V lookup: CDR1 MNHNS, CDR2 SASEGT. CDR3 sequence (DNA): TGTGCCAGCATGACTAGCGGTGGGGAAGAGACCCAGTACTTC. Protein sequence: CASMTSGGEETQYF.